These 23 T cell receptor beta chains were sequenced from one sample in a study of cytomegalovirus exposure and HLA in healthy donors. The PCR had 60 Vbeta and 13 Jbeta primers. The table came from immunoSEQ multiplex PCR; TCRdb's copy has only in-frame clones and leaves some out. The profile covers about 90,000 clones, with approximately 64% appearing a single time and roughly a fifth taken by the ten largest. What was sequenced was PBMCs. The receptors derive from a woman in her 50s in good health and CMV-seropositive.

This clone was recorded a few times. The V gene is TRBV6-5, the J gene TRBJ1-3; 8 nucleotides match TRBD1. Germline trimming cut 4 bases from V and 2 bases from J; bases unmatched to any gene: 7. CDR1 MNHEY and CDR2 SVGAGI come from the germline V gene. The CDR3 runs 16 residues. Here the CDR3 reads CASSSGTGGTGNTIYF. CDR3 DNA sequence: TGTGCCAGCAGTTCCGGGACAGGAGGGACTGGAAACACCATATATTTT.

The gene calls are TRBV6-5 and TRBJ2-7, with TRBD1 identical over 7 bases. Germline CDR1 MNHEY, CDR2 SVGAGI. V lost 0 bases and J lost 5; bases outside the gene matches: 4. The CDR3 runs to 14 residues. The chain's CDR3 is CASSYSRGTHEQYF. In nucleotides, the CDR3 is TGTGCCAGCAGTTACTCCAGGGGGACCCACGAGCAGTACTTC.

The chain carries TRBV27 and TRBJ2-7; D is unclear. Trimming left V 3 bases short and J 7 bases short, with 7 bases between. The germline V gene has CDR1 MNHEY and CDR2 SMNVEV (reference sequence). The CDR3 is made up of 11 amino acids. The CDR3 region has the DNA TGTGCCAGCAGTTTCGGGTTAGAGCAGTACTTC. Protein sequence: CASSFGLEQYF.

V usage is TRBV6-6 and J usage is TRBJ1-5; TRBD1 agrees at 8 bases. J was trimmed by 6 bases and V by 5 bases; bases with no gene match: 9. This CDR3 has 15 residues. Germline CDR1 is MNHNY and CDR2 is SVGAGI (reference sequence). In nucleotides, the CDR3 is TGTGCCAGCAGTCCCGGACAGGGCTCGACTCAGCCCCAGCATTTT. Protein sequence: CASSPGQGSTQPQHF.

The chain employs TRBV6-1 and TRBJ2-3, with 11 nucleotides matching TRBD1. The CDR3 runs to 14 residues. Germline trimming cut 2 bases from V and 8 bases from J; bases unmatched to any gene: 3. Germline V gene sequence: CDR1 MNHNS, CDR2 SASEGT. CDR3 residues: CASSEWTGGGTQYF. CDR3 coding DNA: TGTGCCAGCAGTGAATGGACAGGGGGCGGTACGCAGTATTTT.

The table lists this clone with a count of one. This sequence joins TRBV5-1 and TRBJ2-5, with a tentative D call TRBD2 (5 bases). The V end was cut by 1 base, the J end by 2 bases, with 6 bases between. The germline V gene has CDR1 SGHRS and CDR2 YFSETQ. The CDR3 runs 13 residues. CDR3: CASSLSGQETQYF. CDR3 nucleotides: TGCGCCAGCAGCTTGTCGGGACAAGAGACCCAGTACTTC.

V and J are TRBV7-2 and TRBJ2-3; possibly TRBD1 for D (5 bases). V was pared by 5 bases and J by 1 base, with 10 bases between. In germline, CDR1 is SGHTA, CDR2 FQGNSA. This CDR3 region has 14 residues. CDR3 DNA: TGTGCCAGCAGCGCCCAGGGTGGCACAGATACGCAGTATTTT. It codes for CASSAQGGTDTQYF.

This clone was detected once. This chain links TRBV27 with TRBJ1-2, with TRBD1 as a possible D gene (6 bases). Trimming cost V 3 bases and J 6 bases, with 14 bases left between them. The CDR3 contains 14 residues. In germline, CDR1 is MNHEY, CDR2 SMNVEV (reference sequence). CDR3 DNA sequence: TGTGCCAGCAGTTTTACAGGGCCTTCGGATGGCTACACCTTC. It encodes CASSFTGPSDGYTF.

The V gene is TRBV7-8, the J gene TRBJ2-2, with 9 positions matching TRBD2. V shed 5 bases, J shed 7 bases, and the junction held 14 bases outside the gene matches. The germline CDR1 and CDR2 sequences are SGHVS and FQNEAQ. The CDR3 runs 17 residues. The chain's CDR3 is CASSPPAGTSKGGELFF. CDR3 DNA sequence: TGTGCCAGCAGCCCACCCGCCGGGACTAGCAAGGGCGGGGAGCTGTTTTTT.

The rearrangement links TRBV9 to TRBJ2-5; D call uncertain. V lost 3 bases to trimming and J lost 5 bases, with 17 bases between them. This CDR3 is 15 amino acids long. Germline V gene data show CDR1 as SGDLS and CDR2 as YYNGEE. The DNA of the CDR3 is TGTGCCAGCAGCGACTCTGTGGGCCTCCAGGAGACCCAGTACTTC. It translates to CASSDSVGLQETQYF.

This clone was detected a few times. The V call is TRBV5-3, the J call TRBJ1-3; 9 bases line up with TRBD1. TRBV5-3 is designated an ORF whose function remains uncertain. The CDR3 totals 14 residues. V trimming: 5 bases; J trimming: 4 bases; junction bases outside the gene matches: 4. CDR3 amino acids: CARRHRGRGNTIYF. CDR3 nucleotides: TGTGCCAGAAGACACAGGGGGCGAGGAAACACCATATATTTT.

The chain links TRBV7-9 to TRBJ1-2, with D possibly TRBD1 on 6 matching bases. Germline CDR1 and CDR2: SEHNR and FQNEAQ (reference sequence). Trimming left V 5 bases short and J 4 bases short, with 20 bases between. The CDR3 has 16 amino acids. CDR3 residues: CASSQQAGTSFYGYTF. CDR3 nucleotides: TGTGCCAGCAGCCAACAAGCCGGGACATCGTTCTATGGCTACACCTTC.

This clone came up a few times. This specimen includes other DNA sequences encoding the same CDR3. The chain combines TRBV6-5 with TRBJ1-5; TRBD1 might be the D (6 bases). The germline gives CDR1 MNHEY, CDR2 SVGAGI. The CDR3 has 13 residues. Trimming cost V 7 bases and J 4 bases, with 11 bases left between them. The CDR3 region is CASTTGLNQPQHF. Here the CDR3 DNA reads TGTGCCAGCACTACAGGGCTGAATCAGCCCCAGCATTTT.

V is TRBV6-1 and J is TRBJ1-1; unclear D gene. The germline V gene encodes CDR1 MNHNS and CDR2 SASEGT. The CDR3 totals 13 residues. V was clipped by 2 bases and J by 10 bases, with 14 bases between them. The CDR3 DNA sequence: TGTGCCAGCAGTGAACTGGGAGGATGGATAGCTTTCTTT. Protein sequence: CASSELGGWIAFF.

This chain links TRBV7-2 with TRBJ2-5; D unresolved. The CDR3 has 13 residues. The V gene lost 4 bases and the J gene lost 3 bases, with 9 bases spanning the gap. CDR1 and CDR2 (germline): SGHTA, FQGNSA. CDR3 DNA: TGTGCCAGCAGCTCAATTCGGGAAGAGACCCAGTACTTC. Protein product: CASSSIREETQYF.

V and J are TRBV15 and TRBJ1-2; TRBD1 agrees at 10 bases. Trimming took 0 bases from V and 5 from J; bases not matched to a gene: 9. The CDR3 contains 17 residues. Germline CDR1 and CDR2: LNHNV and YYDKDF (reference sequence). CDR3 residues: CATSRDSGQGDLYGYTF. In DNA form, the CDR3 reads TGTGCCACCAGCAGAGATAGTGGACAGGGGGACCTTTATGGCTACACCTTC. The entire variable domain, with the rest obtained from reference TRBV15 and TRBJ1-2, is as follows: DAMVIQNPRYQVTQFGKPVTLSCSQTLNHNVMYWYQQKSSQAPKLLFHYYDKDFNNEADTPDNFQSRRPNTSFCFLDIRSPGLGDTAMYLCATSRDSGQGDLYGYTFGSGTRLTVV.

Concerning this clone: At one end, the junction sequence differs from germline, possibly due to a read error. The chain uses TRBV6-1 and TRBJ1-1; D is ambiguous. The germline V gene encodes CDR1 MNHNS and CDR2 SASEGT. This CDR3 is built from 11 residues. For the CDR3, the DNA is TGTGCCAGCAGTGAAGTACTACGGCTCGCTTTT. Translating gives CASSEVLRLAF.

This clone was picked up many times. The chain links TRBV7-9 to TRBJ2-5, with 11 bases aligning to TRBD1. This CDR3 region has 16 residues. Trimming removed 5 bases from V and 5 bases from J; junction bases left unmatched: 10. Per the germline V gene, CDR1 is SEHNR and CDR2 is FQNEAQ (reference sequence). CDR3 amino acids: CASSPLGQGAQETQYF. The CDR3 bases are TGTGCCAGCAGCCCGCTAGGACAGGGGGCACAGGAGACCCAGTACTTC. Drawing the rest from reference TRBV7-9 and TRBJ2-5, the complete variable domain is DTGVSQNPRHKITKRGQNVTFRCDPISEHNRLYWYRQTLGQGPEFLTYFQNEAQLEKSRLLSDRFSAERPKGSFSTLEIQRTEQGDSAMYLCASSPLGQGAQETQYFGPGTRLLVL.

CDR3 coding DNA: TGTGCCAGCAGTAGGAGGGCGGAGAACACTGAAGCTTTCTTT. Protein: CASSRRAENTEAFF. This rearrangement joins TRBV6-1 to TRBJ1-1; no clear D gene. Germline V gene sequence: CDR1 MNHNS, CDR2 SASEGT. Trimming took off 5 bases at V and 1 base at J, with 11 bases between the two ends. The CDR3 runs to 14 residues.

The genes are TRBV10-3 and TRBJ2-7; no firm D call. Deletions cut 3 bases from V and 4 bases from J, with 4 bases between. Germline CDR1 and CDR2: ENHRY and SYGVKD. The CDR3 has 11 amino acids. The CDR3 sequence is CAISEQYEQYF. The CDR3 DNA reads TGTGCCATCAGTGAACAGTACGAGCAGTACTTC.

V and J are TRBV2 and TRBJ2-7; 8 bases line up with TRBD1. The CDR3 totals 13 residues. V was clipped by 8 bases and J by 4 bases; unmatched bases: 7. Germline V gives CDR1 SNHLY, CDR2 FYNNEI. CDR3 amino acids: CASSLTGDYEQYF. The CDR3, as DNA: TGTGCCAGCTCCTTGACAGGGGATTACGAGCAGTACTTC.

The genes are TRBV13 and TRBJ1-3, with 9 bases matching TRBD1. The CDR3 extends over 15 amino acids. The germline V gene encodes CDR1 PRHDT and CDR2 FYEKMQ (reference sequence). V was pared by 5 bases and J by 4 bases, with 6 bases of the junction left unmatched. The CDR3 DNA follows: TGTGCCAGCAGCCCCGGACAGGGGTACGGAAACACCATATATTTT. Translation gives CASSPGQGYGNTIYF.

V and J are TRBV10-2 and TRBJ2-1, with 7 bases matching TRBD2. With 6 bases clipped from V and 10 bases from J, the junction kept 15 bases outside the gene matches. In germline, CDR1 is WSHSY, CDR2 SAAADI. This CDR3 is built from 15 residues. For the CDR3, the DNA is TGCGCCAGCAGACTAATGCAGGGAGGGGAATACGAGCAGTTCTTC. It encodes CASRLMQGGEYEQFF.